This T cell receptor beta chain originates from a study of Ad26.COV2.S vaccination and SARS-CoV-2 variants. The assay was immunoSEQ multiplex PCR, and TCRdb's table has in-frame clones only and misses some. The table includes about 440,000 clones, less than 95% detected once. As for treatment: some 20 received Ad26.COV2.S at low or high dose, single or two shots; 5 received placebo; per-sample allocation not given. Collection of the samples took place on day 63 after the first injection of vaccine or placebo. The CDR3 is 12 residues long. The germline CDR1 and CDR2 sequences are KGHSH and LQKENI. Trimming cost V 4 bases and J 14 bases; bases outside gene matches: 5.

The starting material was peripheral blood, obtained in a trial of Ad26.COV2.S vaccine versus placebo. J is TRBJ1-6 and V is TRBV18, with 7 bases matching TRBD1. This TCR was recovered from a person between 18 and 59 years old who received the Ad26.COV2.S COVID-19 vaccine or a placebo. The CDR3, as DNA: TGTGCCAGCTCACTCGACAGGGACGCCCTCCACTTT. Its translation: CASSLDRDALHF.